Below are 10 T cell receptor beta chains sequenced from a single sample in a study of brain T cells in children with intractable seizures. Generated by immunoSEQ multiplex PCR, the TCRdb table keeps only in-frame clones and is missing some. The sample consists of about 64,000 clones, 90% to 97% of them appearing once. Sample: peripheral blood, taken at surgery. Receptors originate from a boy under three years old with focal cortical dysplasia and intractable seizures.

The chain employs TRBV19 and TRBJ1-1; no firm D call. Trimming took 9 bases from V and 1 from J, leaving 6 bases between them. CDR1 is LNHDA and CDR2 is SQIVND in the germline V gene (reference sequence). This CDR3 has 11 residues. CDR3 sequence (DNA): TGTGCCAGCCGGCGGAACACTGAAGCTTTCTTT. This encodes CASRRNTEAFF. The full variable domain, in which reference TRBV19 and TRBJ1-1 provide the parts outside the CDR3, is DGGITQSPKYLFRKEGQNVTLSCEQNLNHDAMYWYRQDPGQGLRLIYYSQIVNDFQKGDIAEGYSVSREKKESFPLTVTSAQKNPTAFYLCASRRNTEAFFGQGTRLTVV.

CDR3 amino acids: CASQDRFGEKLFF. The CDR3 DNA follows: TGTGCCAGTCAAGACAGGTTTGGTGAAAAACTGTTTTTT. J is TRBJ1-4 and V is TRBV19, with a weak D call TRBD1 (6 bases). CDR1 is LNHDA and CDR2 is SQIVND in the germline V gene (reference sequence). The ends were cut back, 8 bases at V and 7 bases at J, with 14 bases in the middle. CDR3 length: 13 amino acids.

The chain joins TRBV11-1 to TRBJ2-7; D is perhaps TRBD2 (5 bases). Germline loops: CDR1 SGHAT, CDR2 FQDESV (reference sequence). With 4 bases removed from V and 6 bases from J, the gap between germline ends came to 13 bases. The length of the CDR3 is 13 residues. The CDR3 DNA sequence: TGTGCCAGCAGCTCCCCCAGAGGGAGCGAGCAGTACTTC. Translation: CASSSPRGSEQYF.

CDR3 bases: TGTGCCAGCAGTTTGGCTAGCTCCTACGAGCAGTACTTC. The encoded protein is CASSLASSYEQYF. The chain recombines TRBV12-3 or TRBV12-4 with TRBJ2-7; D gene uncertain. Trimming shortened V by 3 bases and J by 0 bases, and 6 bases separated the two germline ends. This CDR3 has 13 residues.

The rearrangement joins TRBV27 to TRBJ2-7; TRBD1 aligns across 9 bases. Losses at the gene ends were 1 base for V and 5 bases for J; bases not matched to a gene: 3. The CDR3 totals 14 residues. The V gene's germline CDR1 is MNHEY and CDR2 SMNVEV (reference sequence). DNA for the CDR3: TGTGCCAGCAGTTTATGGGACAGGGTCCACGAGCAGTACTTC. Protein: CASSLWDRVHEQYF.

This chain links TRBV7-9 with TRBJ2-7; 9 bases fit TRBD1. Per the germline V gene, CDR1 is SEHNR and CDR2 is FQNEAQ (reference sequence). This CDR3 has 16 residues. Unmatched junction bases numbered 10, after V lost 5 bases and J lost 2 bases. In DNA form, the CDR3 reads TGTGCCAGCAGCCCCGATCCGGGACAGGGACCCTACGAGCAGTACTTC. Its translation: CASSPDPGQGPYEQYF. Full variable domain (rest looked up from reference TRBV7-9 and TRBJ2-7): DTGVSQNPRHKITKRGQNVTFRCDPISEHNRLYWYRQTLGQGPEFLTYFQNEAQLEKSRLLSDRFSAERPKGSFSTLEIQRTEQGDSAMYLCASSPDPGQGPYEQYFGPGTRLTVT.

This clone was seen only once. This chain links TRBV21-1 with TRBJ2-2; TRBD1, the D gene given by the table, was not confirmed from the DNA. TRBV21-1 is a documented pseudogene. The CDR3 is 17 residues long. CDR3 region: CASSKPPDRKNTGELFF. In DNA, the CDR3 is TGTGCCAGCAGCAAGCCCCCGGACAGAAAGAACACCGGGGAGCTGTTTTTT.

The chain couples TRBV18 to TRBJ2-1; 9 nucleotides agree with TRBD2. The CDR3 has 17 residues. Germline V gene lookup returns CDR1 KGHSH and CDR2 LQKENI. V lost 3 bases and J lost 7; bases outside the gene matches: 13. The DNA for the CDR3 is TGTGCCAGCTCACCTCCTTCGAGGGCGGGAGGGCTGAATGAGCAGTTCTTC. Translating gives CASSPPSRAGGLNEQFF. The complete variable domain, with remaining parts taken from reference TRBV18 and TRBJ2-1, reads NAGVMQNPRHLVRRRGQEARLRCSPMKGHSHVYWYRQLPEEGLKFMVYLQKENIIDESGMPKERFSAEFPKEGPSILRIQQVVRGDSAAYFCASSPPSRAGGLNEQFFGPGTRLTVL.

J is TRBJ2-5 and V is TRBV7-2, with unresolved D. The V gene's germline CDR1 is SGHTA and CDR2 FQGNSA. Trimming left V 5 bases short and J 0 bases short, with 7 bases between. This CDR3 is 13 amino acids long. This CDR3 reads CASSGSYQETQYF. Here the CDR3 DNA reads TGTGCCAGCAGCGGCTCGTACCAAGAGACCCAGTACTTC.

The chain carries TRBV3-1 (or the pseudogene TRBV3-2) and TRBJ1-4; D is uncertain. V was cut by 4 bases and J by 5 bases, with 17 bases left in between. CDR1 LGHDT and CDR2 YNNKEL come from the germline V gene (reference sequence). CDR3 length: 16 amino acids. CDR3 in amino acids: CASSLMLGRANEKLFF. In DNA form, the CDR3 reads TGTGCCAGCAGCCTAATGTTGGGGAGGGCGAATGAAAAACTGTTTTTT.